This T cell receptor beta chain was captured by sequencing in a study of T cell responses to AZD1222 COVID-19 vaccine. Study-level results: Close to half of all spike-specific TCRs reportedly target regions of the variants that are unmutated.

A note on this clone: Its antigen is not known.

The CDR3 runs 15 residues. V lost 0 bases and J lost 10; bases outside the gene matches: 6. The germline V gene encodes CDR1 SGHRS and CDR2 YFSETQ. Sequencing used immunoSEQ multiplex PCR; TCRdb keeps in-frame clones, though not all of them. The profile shows approximately 150,000 clones, around 90% of them singletons. The sample here was peripheral blood, taken 28 days after the second dose of the MenACWY control vaccine. The receptor comes from an adult who received the MenACWY meningococcal vaccine as a control. The chain combines TRBV5-1 with TRBJ1-6, with 8 bases identical to TRBD1. CDR3 sequence (DNA): TGCGCCAGCAGCTTGGGACAGGGGTCAGGGTCACCCCTCCACTTT. This sequence encodes CASSLGQGSGSPLHF.